A selection of T cell receptor beta chains follows, all from one sample in a study of shared clonotypes between healthy human individuals. Repertoires were generated with immunoSEQ multiplex PCR, while TCRdb's copy carries only in-frame clones and drops some. The sample yields around 700,000 clones, around three quarters seen once. Material: memory CD4+ T cells sorted from blood. These receptors originate from a woman in her 30s in good health. Both conserved end residues are part of each CDR3. The D gene is left open where the match is weak. Expanded clones get a size class; other rows say once, few or many, or leave the size out.

clone size,J gene,V gene,CDR3 length,D gene,CDR3 protein,CDR3 DNA
NA,TRBJ1-3,TRBV2,13,NA,CASRSGPGNTIYF,TGTGCCAGCCGAAGCGGCCCGGGAAACACCATATATTTT
NA,TRBJ1-3,TRBV5-8,15,NA,CASSVDGRDGNTIYF,TGTGCCAGCAGCGTCGACGGCAGGGATGGAAACACCATATATTTT
few,TRBJ2-7,TRBV27,13,TRBD1,CASSFNRGHEQYF,TGTGCCAGCAGTTTTAACAGGGGCCACGAGCAGTACTTC
NA,TRBJ2-1,TRBV5-1,15,TRBD1,CASSLDRGAYNEQFF,TGCGCCAGCAGCTTGGACAGGGGAGCCTACAATGAGCAGTTCTTC
NA,TRBJ2-1,TRBV5-6,15,TRBD1,CASSFSGRGYNEQFF,TGTGCCAGCAGCTTTTCGGGCAGGGGGTACAATGAGCAGTTCTTC
once,TRBJ1-5,TRBV5-4,17,NA,CASSLGDRSYSNQPQHF,TGTGCCAGCAGCTTGGGCGACAGGAGTTACTCCAATCAGCCCCAGCATTTT
NA,TRBJ2-2,TRBV23-1,8,NA,CASNWSVF,TGCGCCAGCAATTGGTCGGTTTTT
NA,TRBJ2-7,TRBV25-1,14,NA,CASSEGDGSYEQYF,TGTGCCAGCAGTGAAGGAGACGGCTCCTACGAGCAGTACTTC
NA,TRBJ1-5,TRBV2,14,NA,CASSDGGGRQPQHF,TGTGCCAGCAGTGATGGGGGAGGGCGTCAGCCCCAGCATTTT
NA,TRBJ2-7,TRBV29-1,11,NA,CSVESQGPRYF,TGCAGCGTTGAAAGCCAGGGGCCCCGGTACTTC
NA,TRBJ1-3,TRBV25-1,13,NA,CASSTGAGNTIYF,TGTGCCAGCAGTACTGGCGCTGGAAACACCATATATTTT
NA,TRBJ1-1,TRBV5-6,13,NA,CASSSWTVGYDFF,TGTGCCAGCAGCTCCTGGACGGTTGGGTATGATTTCTTT
NA,TRBJ1-5,TRBV7-2,17,NA,CASSQNRALYSNQPQHF,TGTGCCAGCAGCCAAAACAGGGCCCTCTACAGCAATCAGCCCCAGCATTTT
NA,TRBJ1-1,TRBV28,15,NA,CASSLLRTENTEAFF,TGTGCCAGCAGTTTATTGCGGACAGAAAACACTGAAGCTTTCTTT
NA,TRBJ2-3,TRBV10-3,14,NA,CAISQGGGTDTQYF,TGTGCCATCAGCCAGGGGGGAGGCACAGATACGCAGTATTTT
NA,TRBJ1-2,TRBV6-5,13,TRBD1,CASSQDRGYGYTF,TGTGCCAGCAGTCAGGACAGGGGATATGGCTACACCTTC
NA,TRBJ2-2,TRBV4-1,17,TRBD2,CASSQGGGRGNTGELFF,TGCGCCAGCAGCCAAGGTGGCGGGAGAGGGAACACCGGGGAGCTGTTTTTT
NA,TRBJ1-5,TRBV19,12,NA,CASTGPNQPQHF,TGTGCCAGTACAGGCCCTAATCAGCCCCAGCATTTT
NA,TRBJ1-1,TRBV7-9,14,NA,CASSLAQTNTEAFF,TGTGCCAGCAGCTTAGCGCAGACGAACACTGAAGCTTTCTTT
few,TRBJ2-7,TRBV11-1,16,NA,CASSLAGVLPEGEQYF,TGTGCCAGCAGCTTGGCAGGGGTGCTCCCAGAGGGCGAGCAGTACTTC
NA,TRBJ1-1,TRBV21-1,11,NA,CASKGGTEAFF,TGTGCCAGCAAGGGGGGCACTGAAGCTTTCTTT
NA,TRBJ2-2,TRBV7-9,16,TRBD2,CASSFGGRSNTGELFF,TGTGCCAGCAGCTTTGGCGGGAGGTCGAACACCGGGGAGCTGTTTTTT
NA,TRBJ1-1,TRBV27,16,NA,CASSLDSGGGGTEAFF,TGTGCCAGCAGTTTAGACAGCGGGGGCGGGGGGACTGAAGCTTTCTTT
NA,TRBJ2-1,TRBV2,15,TRBD2,CASSVFGGSTGEQFF,TGTGCCAGCAGTGTTTTTGGCGGGAGTACAGGAGAGCAGTTCTTC
NA,TRBJ2-1,TRBV27,14,TRBD1,CASSSQGVYNEQFF,TGTGCCAGCAGTTCCCAGGGGGTTTACAATGAGCAGTTCTTC
many,TRBJ2-3,TRBV7-9,16,TRBD2,CASSFWAGGRTDTQYF,TGTGCCAGCAGCTTTTGGGCGGGAGGCCGCACAGATACGCAGTATTTT
NA,TRBJ1-1,TRBV30,11,NA,CAWSPAVQAFF,TGTGCCTGGAGTCCTGCAGTTCAAGCTTTCTTT
NA,TRBJ2-6,TRBV6-1,16,NA,CASSEDEGSGANVLTF,TGTGCCAGCAGTGAAGATGAGGGCTCTGGGGCCAACGTCCTGACTTTC
NA,TRBJ2-1,TRBV10-1,13,NA,CASSRLVGGEQFF,TGCGCCAGCAGTAGATTAGTTGGCGGTGAGCAGTTCTTC
NA,TRBJ2-7,TRBV10-1,12,TRBD1,CASGDRAGEQYF,TGCGCCAGCGGGGACAGGGCGGGGGAGCAGTACTTC
NA,TRBJ2-2,TRBV6-1,14,NA,CASSEARDTGELFF,TGTGCCAGCAGTGAAGCCAGGGACACCGGGGAGCTGTTTTTT
NA,TRBJ1-2,TRBV6-5,13,TRBD1,CASRTDRGQGYTF,TGTGCCAGCAGGACGGACAGGGGGCAAGGCTACACCTTC
NA,TRBJ2-1,TRBV9,17,NA,CASSVGGNSGFYNEQFF,TGTGCCAGCAGCGTAGGAGGTAATAGCGGATTCTACAATGAGCAGTTCTTC
NA,TRBJ2-2,TRBV4-2,15,NA,CASSHPGQNTGELFF,TGTGCCAGCAGCCACCCGGGACAGAACACCGGGGAGCTGTTTTTT
NA,TRBJ2-3,TRBV7-2,16,NA,CASSLVGSSGTDTQYF,TGTGCCAGCAGCTTAGTTGGCTCTAGCGGCACAGATACGCAGTATTTT